A single sample is the source of the 21 T cell receptor beta chains below, sequenced in a study of T cell repertoires in cytomegalovirus infection. In TCRdb, the reads were re-called with MiXCR into one record per CDR3 protein. The sample holds around 900,000 distinct CDR3 sequences, more than 25% seen once. No antigen is known for these receptors. Sequencing was performed on cultured CD8+ T cells from PBMCs, taken from culture after CMV antigen stimulation. The receptor source for this set is a human donor in good health (CMV status not recorded). Some clones in this sample may be carry-over from other donors' samples.

The V call is TRBV5-4, the J call TRBJ1-6; D unclear. This CDR3 comprises 14 residues. Germline V lookup: CDR1 SGHNT, CDR2 YYREEE (reference sequence). Deletions cut 5 bases from V and 6 bases from J, with 12 bases between. The CDR3 sequence is CASSSTEFNSPLHF. The CDR3 DNA follows: TGTGCCAGCAGTTCCACAGAGTTTAATTCACCCCTCCACTTT. The full variable domain, completed using reference TRBV5-4 and TRBJ1-6, is ETGVTQSPTHLIKTRGQQVTLRCSSQSGHNTVSWYQQALGQGPQFIFQYYREEENGRGNFPPRFSGLQFPNYSSELNVNALELDDSALYLCASSSTEFNSPLHFGNGTRLTVT.

This clonotype was observed a few times. The J gene is TRBJ2-1, the V gene TRBV11-1; 8 positions agree with TRBD1. V was pared by 8 bases and J by 4 bases, with 10 bases of the junction left unmatched. This CDR3 region has 15 residues. Germline V gene data show CDR1 as SGHAT and CDR2 as FQDESV (reference sequence). CDR3 DNA sequence: TGTGCCAGCGAAGGGACCGGGACAGGTTACAATGAGCAGTTCTTC. Amino acid sequence: CASEGTGTGYNEQFF.

This clonotype was seen a handful of times. V and J are TRBV7-6 and TRBJ1-6; D ambiguous. CDR3 size: 15 residues. Germline loops: CDR1 SGHVS, CDR2 FNYEAQ. V was clipped by 5 bases and J by 8 bases, with 16 bases between them. For the CDR3, the DNA is TGTGCCAGCAGCCCCGCGGGGTGGGCGGATTCACCCCTCCACTTT. This translates into CASSPAGWADSPLHF.

V and J are TRBV6-5 and TRBJ1-1; 8 bases align to TRBD1. The V segment lost 4 bases and the J segment 3 bases; nucleotides outside the gene matches: 7. The CDR3 contains 15 residues. Germline V gene lookup returns CDR1 MNHEY and CDR2 SVGAGI. As DNA, the CDR3 is TGTGCCAGCAGTTCATTAGGACAGGGCCACACTGAAGCTTTCTTT. Its translation is CASSSLGQGHTEAFF.

The chain employs TRBV4-1 and TRBJ2-1; 7 bases line up with TRBD1. Germline assignment: CDR1 MGHRA and CDR2 YSYEKL. V lost 0 bases and J lost 6; bases outside the gene matches: 11. This CDR3 region has 17 residues. The CDR3 loop reads CASSQDLAATGSNEQFF. The DNA of the CDR3 is TGCGCCAGCAGCCAAGATTTAGCCGCGACAGGGAGCAATGAGCAGTTCTTC.

The table lists this clonotype with a few counts. The genes are TRBV5-4 and TRBJ2-2; D is undetermined. Trimming left V 4 bases short and J 8 bases short, with 6 bases between. Germline V gene sequence: CDR1 SGHNT, CDR2 YYREEE (reference sequence). This CDR3 has 11 residues. The CDR3 loop is CASSGLGELFF. As DNA, the CDR3 is TGTGCCAGCAGCGGCCTTGGGGAGCTGTTTTTT.

The chain joins TRBV2 to TRBJ1-5; the D is unclear. The germline V gene has CDR1 SNHLY and CDR2 FYNNEI. V was pared by 10 bases and J by 2 bases, with 18 bases between. The CDR3 length is 15 residues. The CDR3 protein is CANTDSGMRNQPQHF. The CDR3 nucleotides read TGTGCCAACACCGACTCCGGGATGCGCAATCAGCCCCAGCATTTT.

This clonotype has only a few counts. V is TRBV6-6 and J is TRBJ2-5; maybe TRBD1 (5 bases). In germline, CDR1 is MNHNY, CDR2 SVGAGI (reference sequence). V dropped 5 bases and J dropped 5 bases, with 15 bases sitting between them. CDR3 length: 14 residues. This CDR3 reads CASSTQGTQETQYF. In DNA form, the CDR3 reads TGTGCCAGCAGTACGCAGGGTACCCAGGAGACCCAGTACTTC.

The chain employs TRBV19 and TRBJ1-1; TRBD1 might be the D (5 bases). The germline V gene encodes CDR1 LNHDA and CDR2 SQIVND (reference sequence). V dropped 5 bases and J dropped 4 bases, with 17 bases sitting between them. The CDR3 has 15 amino acids. The CDR3 here is CASSAARGRGTEAFF. The CDR3, as DNA: TGTGCCAGTAGTGCCGCCCGGGGCCGGGGCACTGAAGCTTTCTTT.

CDR3 bases: TGTGCCAGCATGCGTGGGGCCTATGGCTACACCTTC. Protein sequence: CASMRGAYGYTF. The rearrangement uses TRBV6-1 and TRBJ1-2; tentatively, D is TRBD1 (5 bases). The ends were cut back, 7 bases at V and 4 bases at J, with 10 bases in the middle. Per germline, CDR1 MNHNS and CDR2 SASEGT. The CDR3 has 12 residues.

The J gene is TRBJ2-7, the V gene TRBV4-1; 8 bases are a match to TRBD1. V lost 4 bases to trimming and J lost 3 bases; unmatched junction nucleotides: 8. Germline CDR1 MGHRA, CDR2 YSYEKL. The length of the CDR3 is 15 residues. The CDR3 loop reads CASSPTEGQGYEQYF. In nucleotides, the CDR3 is TGCGCCAGCAGCCCCACAGAAGGACAGGGCTACGAGCAGTACTTC.

The V and J genes are TRBV10-3 and TRBJ2-4; maybe TRBD1 (6 bases). The V and J ends lost 2 bases and 3 bases respectively, with 11 bases between them. There are 15 residues in the CDR3. The germline gives CDR1 ENHRY, CDR2 SYGVKD. CDR3 region: CAISELSGVKNIQYF. The CDR3 nucleotides are TGTGCCATCAGTGAGCTTTCAGGGGTCAAAAACATTCAGTACTTC.

The chain joins TRBV6-5 to TRBJ1-6, with a possible D match to TRBD1 (6 bases). Germline-derived CDR1 and CDR2 are MNHEY and SVGAGI. Trimming removed 2 bases at V and 7 bases at J, with 12 bases between. The CDR3 runs to 15 residues. The DNA for the CDR3 is TGTGCCAGCAGTTACGACGGGGGCGGCAATTCACCCCTCCACTTT. Protein sequence: CASSYDGGGNSPLHF.

The chain has TRBV7-6 and TRBJ2-3; D tentatively reads TRBD1 or TRBD2 (5 bases each). With 1 base removed from V and 4 bases from J, the gap between germline ends came to 12 bases. Germline lookup yields CDR1 SGHVS and CDR2 FNYEAQ. The CDR3 extends over 15 amino acids. CDR3 bases: TGTGCCAGCAGCTTAGAAGAGGGGTACGCAGATACGCAGTATTTT. Residues: CASSLEEGYADTQYF.

This clonotype was recorded a few times. This rearrangement joins TRBV29-1 to TRBJ1-1; possible D gene TRBD1, 5 bases. The germline gives CDR1 SQVTM, CDR2 ANQGSEA. CDR3 length: 13 amino acids. Trimming pared 6 bases from V and 1 base from J, leaving 12 bases between. The DNA of the CDR3 is TGCAGCGTGCCGGGACTTAGGAACACTGAAGCTTTCTTT. Translation gives CSVPGLRNTEAFF.

Many counts were recorded for this clonotype. V is TRBV11-1 and J is TRBJ2-1, with D perhaps matching TRBD1 (5 bases). Germline CDR1 is SGHAT and CDR2 is FQDESV (reference sequence). There are 15 residues in the CDR3. Trimming pared 5 bases from V and 2 bases from J, leaving 13 bases between. The CDR3 is CASSARQGAYNEQFF. CDR3 DNA sequence: TGTGCCAGCAGCGCGCGGCAGGGCGCCTACAATGAGCAGTTCTTC. The full variable domain, completed using reference TRBV11-1 and TRBJ2-1, is EAEVAQSPRYKITEKSQAVAFWCDPISGHATLYWYRQILGQGPELLVQFQDESVVDDSQLPKDRFSAERLKGVDSTLKIQPAELGDSAMYLCASSARQGAYNEQFFGPGTRLTVL.

Ten or more counts support this clonotype. The chain is built from TRBV7-9 and TRBJ2-2; the D is unclear. The germline V gene encodes CDR1 SEHNR and CDR2 FQNEAQ (reference sequence). The CDR3 loop spans 15 amino acids. Deletions cut 7 bases from V and 0 bases from J, with 12 bases between. The CDR3 coding sequence is TGTGCCAGCACCTCGACCGAAACGAACACCGGGGAGCTGTTTTTT. It encodes CASTSTETNTGELFF.

For the CDR3, the DNA is TGTGCCAGCAGCCGCGGGACAGGGGGCTACAATGAGCAGTTCTTC. Its translation: CASSRGTGGYNEQFF. The V call is TRBV11-2, the J call TRBJ2-1; TRBD1 aligns across 11 bases. This CDR3 region has 15 residues. V trimming: 5 bases; J trimming: 3 bases; junction bases outside the gene matches: 3. Germline CDR1 SGHAT, CDR2 FQNNGV.

This clonotype was seen a handful of times. The chain carries TRBV7-9 and TRBJ2-7; D remains unclear. Trimming shortened V by 2 bases and J by 3 bases, and 14 bases separated the two germline ends. In germline, CDR1 is SEHNR, CDR2 FQNEAQ (reference sequence). This CDR3 is 15 amino acids long. CDR3 residues: CASSLTGRPFYEQYF. DNA of the CDR3: TGTGCCAGCAGCTTAACCGGCAGGCCGTTCTACGAGCAGTACTTC.

This chain joins TRBV28 and TRBJ2-3, with D perhaps TRBD2 (5 bases). This CDR3 has 16 residues. The V end lost 4 bases, the J end lost 9 bases, and 23 bases lay between the germline ends. Germline V gives CDR1 MDHEN, CDR2 SYDVKM. The CDR3 region has the DNA TGTGCCAGCAGTTCCCCCTCCGGGATAGACGGTACCACGCAGTATTTT. This sequence encodes CASSSPSGIDGTTQYF.

At least ten counts were recorded for this clonotype. This chain joins TRBV7-2 and TRBJ2-7; D uncertain. CDR1 and CDR2 from the germline V gene are SGHTA and FQGNSA. Trimming stripped 2 bases from V and 3 bases from J, with 17 bases between. The CDR3 totals 16 residues. DNA of the CDR3: TGTGCCAGCAGCTTACCATTTGGGGTAGAGGACTACGAGCAGTACTTC. Protein product: CASSLPFGVEDYEQYF.